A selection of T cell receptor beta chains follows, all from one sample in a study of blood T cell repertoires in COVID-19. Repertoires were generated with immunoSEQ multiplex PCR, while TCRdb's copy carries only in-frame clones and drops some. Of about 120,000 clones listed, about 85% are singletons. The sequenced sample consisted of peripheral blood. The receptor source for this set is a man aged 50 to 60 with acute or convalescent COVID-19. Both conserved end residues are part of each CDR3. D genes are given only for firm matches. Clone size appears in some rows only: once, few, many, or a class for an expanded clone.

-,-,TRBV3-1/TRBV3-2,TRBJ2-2,CASSQDLLTGELFF,TGTGCCAGCAGCCAAGATCTGTTGACCGGGGAGCTGTTTTTT
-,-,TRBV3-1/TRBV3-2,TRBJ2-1,CASSQTGEAYNEQFF,TGTGCCAGCAGCCAAACGGGGGAGGCCTACAATGAGCAGTTCTTC
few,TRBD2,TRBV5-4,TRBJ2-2,CASSSGLARGSTGELFF,TGTGCCAGCAGCTCGGGACTAGCCAGGGGTTCCACCGGGGAGCTGTTTTTT
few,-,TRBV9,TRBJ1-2,CASSVVGTASYGYTF,TGTGCCAGCAGCGTAGTGGGGACTGCTTCCTATGGCTACACCTTC
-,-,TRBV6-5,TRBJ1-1,CAGRAVGTEAFF,TGTGCCGGAAGAGCGGTGGGCACTGAAGCTTTCTTT
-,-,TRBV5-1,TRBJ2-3,CASSPVSTDTQYF,TGCGCCAGCAGCCCCGTTAGCACAGATACGCAGTATTTT
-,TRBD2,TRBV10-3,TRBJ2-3,CAISEATSGGTDTQYF,TGTGCCATCAGTGAGGCGACTAGCGGGGGCACAGATACGCAGTATTTT
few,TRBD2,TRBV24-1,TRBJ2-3,CATSDLGRGGAADTQYF,TGTGCCACCAGTGATTTAGGGCGGGGGGGCGCCGCAGATACGCAGTATTTT
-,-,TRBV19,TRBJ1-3,CASSTGKSGNTIYF,TGTGCCAGTAGTACAGGGAAGTCTGGAAACACCATATATTTT
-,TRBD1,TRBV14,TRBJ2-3,CASSQDATGLRDTQYF,TGTGCCAGCAGCCAAGACGCGACAGGGTTACGAGATACGCAGTATTTT
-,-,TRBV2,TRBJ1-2,CASSVELYGYTF,TGTGCCAGCAGTGTCGAGTTATATGGCTACACCTTC
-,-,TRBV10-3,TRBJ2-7,CAISPLSYEQYF,TGTGCCATCAGTCCCCTCTCCTACGAGCAGTACTTC
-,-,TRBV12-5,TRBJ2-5,CASGLVRIPEETQYF,TGTGCTAGTGGTTTGGTACGAATTCCGGAGGAGACCCAGTACTTC
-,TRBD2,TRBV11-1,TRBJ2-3,CASSGLAADTQYF,TGTGCCAGCAGCGGACTAGCTGCAGATACGCAGTATTTT
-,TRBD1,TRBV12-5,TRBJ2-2,CASGRQQGAFFISGELFF,TGTGCTAGTGGTCGACAACAGGGGGCGTTTTTCATCTCCGGGGAGCTGTTTTTT
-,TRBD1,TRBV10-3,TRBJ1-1,CAIRPKGTANTEAFF,TGTGCCATCAGGCCAAAGGGGACAGCGAACACTGAAGCTTTCTTT
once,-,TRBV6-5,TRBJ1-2,CASSYSGGTYGYTF,TGTGCCAGCAGTTACTCCGGGGGGACCTATGGCTACACCTTC
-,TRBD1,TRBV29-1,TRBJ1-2,CSVSDRGWGYTF,TGCAGCGTCTCAGACAGGGGCTGGGGCTACACCTTC
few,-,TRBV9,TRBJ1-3,CASSVGPRNTIYF,TGTGCCAGCAGCGTAGGCCCTAGAAACACCATATATTTT
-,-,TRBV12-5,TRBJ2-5,CASGLRGRGQETQYF,TGTGCTAGTGGTTTGAGGGGCCGCGGCCAAGAGACCCAGTACTTC
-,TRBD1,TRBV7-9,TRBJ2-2,CASSRSTGANTGELFF,TGTGCCAGCAGCCGAAGTACAGGGGCTAACACCGGGGAGCTGTTTTTT
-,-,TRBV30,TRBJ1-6,CAWGGLGNNSPLHF,TGTGCCTGGGGGGGGTTGGGAAATAATTCACCCCTCCACTTT
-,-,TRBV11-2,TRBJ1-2,CASSLSSAGYYGYTF,TGTGCCAGCAGCTTGTCCTCGGCGGGATACTATGGCTACACCTTC
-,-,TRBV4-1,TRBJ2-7,CASSHPGQSYEQYF,TGCGCCAGCAGCCACCCCGGACAGTCCTACGAGCAGTACTTC
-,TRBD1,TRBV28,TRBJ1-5,CASRSTGGSQPQHF,TGTGCCAGCAGATCCACAGGGGGCAGTCAGCCCCAGCATTTT
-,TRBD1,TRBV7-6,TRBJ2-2,CASSLRQGPNTGELFF,TGTGCCAGCAGCTTACGACAGGGGCCTAACACCGGGGAGCTGTTTTTT
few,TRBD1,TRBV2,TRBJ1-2,CASSPTPGQGASGYTF,TGTGCCAGCAGCCCCACCCCGGGACAGGGGGCCAGTGGCTACACCTTC
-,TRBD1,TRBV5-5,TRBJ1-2,CASSYPGTGGLGGYTF,TGTGCCAGCAGCTATCCCGGGACAGGGGGATTAGGCGGCTACACCTTC
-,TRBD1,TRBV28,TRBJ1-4,CASRTGVSEKLFF,TGTGCCAGCAGGACAGGGGTGAGTGAAAAACTGTTTTTT
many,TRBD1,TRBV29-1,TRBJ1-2,CSVVYRGIDGYTF,TGCAGCGTTGTGTACAGGGGAATTGATGGCTACACCTTC
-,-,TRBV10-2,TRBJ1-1,CASSESGTKAFF,TGCGCCAGCAGTGAGAGCGGCACGAAAGCTTTCTTT
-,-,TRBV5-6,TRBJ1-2,CASSLEGEVYGYTF,TGTGCCAGCAGCTTGGAAGGGGAGGTCTATGGCTACACCTTC
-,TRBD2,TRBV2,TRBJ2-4,CASSEGGSGGAKNIQYF,TGTGCCAGCAGTGAAGGTGGTAGCGGGGGGGCCAAAAACATTCAGTACTTC
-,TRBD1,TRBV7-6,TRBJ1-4,CASSLASGGTNEKLFF,TGTGCCAGCAGCTTAGCGTCAGGGGGCACTAATGAAAAACTGTTTTTT
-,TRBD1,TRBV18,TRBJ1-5,CASSRQTGSVDQPQHF,TGTGCCAGCTCACGCCAGACAGGGAGCGTTGATCAGCCCCAGCATTTT
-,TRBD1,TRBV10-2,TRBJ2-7,CASSSDRDYEQYF,TGCGCCAGCAGTTCGGACAGGGACTACGAGCAGTACTTC
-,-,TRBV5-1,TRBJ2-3,CASSLFRETDTQYF,TGCGCCAGCAGCTTGTTCAGGGAAACAGATACGCAGTATTTT
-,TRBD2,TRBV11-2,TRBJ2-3,CASSPSMGRGGQYF,TGTGCCAGCAGCCCGTCTATGGGGCGGGGGGGCCAGTATTTT
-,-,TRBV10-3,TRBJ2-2,CAINRGDTGELFF,TGTGCCATCAATCGCGGGGACACCGGGGAGCTGTTTTTT
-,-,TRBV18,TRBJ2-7,CASSRESPGSAWSYEQYF,TGTGCCAGCTCACGCGAATCTCCAGGATCGGCCTGGTCCTACGAGCAGTACTTC
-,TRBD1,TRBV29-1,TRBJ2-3,CSVVQGAGTDTQYF,TGCAGCGTAGTACAGGGGGCCGGCACAGATACGCAGTATTTT